The 31 T cell receptor beta chains below come from one sample, sequenced in a study of OX40 agonist ivuxolimab in advanced cancers. Data came from immunoSEQ multiplex PCR; TCRdb stores just in-frame clones and leaves some out. The sample records tens of thousands of clones, roughly 90% being singletons. The material was CD4+ or CD8+ T cells sorted from blood, obtained in a trial of the OX40 agonist ivuxolimab. The receptor set was obtained from an adult with an advanced solid tumor such as melanoma, head and neck, liver or kidney cancer.

This clone was seen just once. The chain combines TRBV5-4 with TRBJ2-1; D unresolved. CDR1 SGHNT and CDR2 YYREEE come from the germline V gene (reference sequence). The length of the CDR3 is 15 residues. V lost 4 bases, J lost 5 bases, and 16 bases lay in between. CDR3 sequence: CASSPISPPNNEQFF. The CDR3 nucleotides are TGTGCCAGCAGCCCCATAAGTCCTCCCAACAATGAGCAGTTCTTC.

CDR3: CSVEDRGSGGNIQYF. Here the CDR3 DNA reads TGCAGCGTTGAAGATCGGGGGAGCGGGGGGAACATTCAGTACTTC. The chain employs TRBV29-1 and TRBJ2-4; 9 bases map to TRBD2. Germline lookup yields CDR1 SQVTM and CDR2 ANQGSEA. The CDR3 spans 15 residues. Trimming cost V 0 bases and J 7 bases; bases outside gene matches: 7.

V usage is TRBV30 and J usage is TRBJ1-1; D call uncertain. There are 12 residues in the CDR3. Germline lookup yields CDR1 GTSNPN and CDR2 SVGIG (reference sequence). Trimming cost V 2 bases and J 5 bases, with 9 bases left between them. The CDR3 sequence is CAWSPDTTEAFF. CDR3 bases: TGTGCCTGGAGTCCAGACACGACTGAAGCTTTCTTT. Filled out from reference TRBV30 and TRBJ1-1, the complete variable domain reads SQTIHQWPATLVQPVGSPLSLECTVEGTSNPNLYWYRQAAGRGLQLLFYSVGIGQISSEVPQNLSASRPQDRQFILSSKKLLLSDSGFYLCAWSPDTTEAFFGQGTRLTVV.

This chain links TRBV10-3 with TRBJ1-5; TRBD1 agrees at 7 bases. Germline loops: CDR1 ENHRY, CDR2 SYGVKD. This CDR3 has 19 amino acids. Trimming took 3 bases from V and 1 from J; bases not matched to a gene: 15. The CDR3, as DNA: TGTGCCATCAGTGATACTCGACAGGGAGGGTTGGAAAGCAATCAGCCCCAGCATTTT. Translation gives CAISDTRQGGLESNQPQHF.

The V gene is TRBV18, the J gene TRBJ2-1; D might be TRBD2 (6 bases). The CDR3 is 12 amino acids. CDR1 KGHSH and CDR2 LQKENI come from the germline V gene. Trimming removed 3 bases from V and 10 bases from J, with 10 bases in between. CDR3 region: CASSPGLREQFF. In nucleotides, the CDR3 is TGTGCCAGCTCACCGGGACTCCGAGAGCAGTTCTTC.

This clone was seen once. The chain recombines TRBV18 with TRBJ2-7; D tentatively fits TRBD1 or TRBD2 (5 bases each). Trimming stripped 3 bases from V and 2 bases from J, with 11 bases between. Germline CDR1 reads KGHSH; CDR2 reads LQKENI. The CDR3 is 14 residues long. The CDR3 spells CASSPGTSTYEQYF. The CDR3 DNA reads as TGTGCCAGCTCACCCGGGACGTCAACCTACGAGCAGTACTTC.

On this clone: Since the CDR3 does not end with the conserved phenylalanine or tryptophan, this likely comes from a read error. This chain links TRBV4-1 with TRBJ2-7, with TRBD1 as a possible D gene (6 bases). Germline V lookup: CDR1 MGHRA, CDR2 YSYEKL. The CDR3 length is 18 residues. CDR3 coding DNA: TGCGCCAGCAGCGAAGAGAATAGGTACAGGGCACTCAGGCGCGAGCAGTACCTC. Its protein product is CASSEENRYRALRREQYL.

V is TRBV19 and J is TRBJ1-1, with no clear D. Germline V gene sequence: CDR1 LNHDA, CDR2 SQIVND (reference sequence). The CDR3 loop spans 13 amino acids. Trimming shortened V by 4 bases and J by 6 bases, and 12 bases separated the two germline ends. CDR3 bases: TGTGCCAGTAGTACCACTGGGCCTCCTGAAGCTTTCTTT. It translates to CASSTTGPPEAFF. The entire variable domain, with the rest obtained from reference TRBV19 and TRBJ1-1, is as follows: DGGITQSPKYLFRKEGQNVTLSCEQNLNHDAMYWYRQDPGQGLRLIYYSQIVNDFQKGDIAEGYSVSREKKESFPLTVTSAQKNPTAFYLCASSTTGPPEAFFGQGTRLTVV.

V usage is TRBV11-2 and J usage is TRBJ1-1; 10 nucleotides align to TRBD1. Germline lookup yields CDR1 SGHAT and CDR2 FQNNGV. The CDR3 loop spans 15 amino acids. V was clipped by 4 bases and J by 4 bases; unmatched bases: 6. CDR3 region: CASSWGTGEGTEAFF. The DNA of the CDR3 is TGTGCCAGCAGCTGGGGGACAGGGGAGGGCACTGAAGCTTTCTTT.

The chain employs TRBV7-9 and TRBJ2-2; 10 bases match TRBD1. The CDR3 is 15 amino acids. The germline V gene has CDR1 SEHNR and CDR2 FQNEAQ (reference sequence). The trim removed 5 bases at V and 7 bases at J, leaving 7 bases unmatched. The CDR3 DNA reads as TGTGCCAGCAGCCGGGACAGGGGAGGATACGGGGAGCTGTTTTTT. Translating gives CASSRDRGGYGELFF.

This chain uses TRBV5-5 with TRBJ2-2, with 9 bases aligning to TRBD1. Germline values: CDR1 SGHKS, CDR2 YYEKEE (reference sequence). This CDR3 region has 13 residues. The V gene end was trimmed by 6 bases and the J gene end by 7 bases; junction bases not matched to a gene: 4. The CDR3 coding sequence is TGTGCCAGCAAACAGGGGGCGAGCGGGGAGCTGTTTTTT. This codes for CASKQGASGELFF.

The chain combines TRBV2 with TRBJ2-3; D unclear. Deletions cut 6 bases from V and 8 bases from J, with 9 bases between. Germline-derived CDR1 and CDR2 are SNHLY and FYNNEI. The CDR3 is 11 residues long. The CDR3 coding sequence is TGTGCCAGCAGGGCTCTGGTTACGCAGTATTTT. Its protein is CASRALVTQYF.

J is TRBJ2-7 and V is TRBV5-6; 9 bases line up with TRBD1. Germline assignment: CDR1 SGHDT and CDR2 YYEEEE. The junction had 3 bases not matched to a gene; V was cut back by 1 base and J by 1 base. The CDR3 is 15 residues long. Written as DNA, the CDR3 is TGTGCCAGCAGCTTGACAGGGGGCCTGTCCTACGAGCAGTACTTC. Translated, it gives CASSLTGGLSYEQYF.

This chain links TRBV5-4 with TRBJ1-1; 7 bases are shared with TRBD1. The germline gives CDR1 SGHNT, CDR2 YYREEE (reference sequence). After removal of 4 bases from V and 4 bases from J, the junction contained 10 bases not matched to a gene. The CDR3 has 15 amino acids. The CDR3 coding sequence is TGTGCCAGCAGCCTTCGAACAGGGGCCGTCACTGAAGCTTTCTTT. Translating it yields CASSLRTGAVTEAFF.

The V and J genes are TRBV11-2 and TRBJ2-3; 10 nucleotides line up with TRBD2. This CDR3 has 16 residues. Trimming took 4 bases from V and 0 from J; bases not matched to a gene: 4. From germline, CDR1 is SGHAT and CDR2 FQNNGV. Written as DNA, the CDR3 is TGTGCCAGCAGCTCAACTAGCGGGACTAGCACAGATACGCAGTATTTT. This encodes CASSSTSGTSTDTQYF.

This chain joins TRBV18 and TRBJ2-1, with D perhaps being TRBD1 or TRBD2 (5 bases each). This CDR3 spans 16 amino acids. V gave up 0 bases and J gave up 2 bases, with 11 bases separating them. The germline CDR1 and CDR2 sequences are KGHSH and LQKENI. CDR3 loop: CASSPPGRRTYNEQFF. DNA of the CDR3: TGTGCCAGCTCACCACCGGGACGGCGGACCTACAATGAGCAGTTCTTC.

J is TRBJ1-5 and V is TRBV10-2; tentative D call: TRBD1 (5 bases). This CDR3 has 13 amino acids. V lost 7 bases and J lost 9, with 16 bases in between. Per germline, CDR1 WSHSY and CDR2 SAAADI. This CDR3 is CASNRDPRSPQHF. As DNA, the CDR3 is TGCGCCAGCAATAGGGACCCGCGGTCGCCCCAGCATTTT.

V gene TRBV28 combines with J gene TRBJ2-1, with 8 bases matching TRBD2. Germline values: CDR1 MDHEN, CDR2 SYDVKM. The V gene end was trimmed by 9 bases and the J gene end by 6 bases; junction bases not matched to a gene: 13. There are 15 residues in the CDR3. CDR3 sequence reads: CASTSVAGGFNEQFF. The CDR3 DNA is TGTGCCAGTACCTCGGTCGCGGGAGGCTTCAATGAGCAGTTCTTC.

V and J are TRBV19 and TRBJ1-1, with D maybe TRBD1 (6 bases). The CDR3 contains 15 residues. CDR1 and CDR2 (germline): LNHDA, SQIVND (reference sequence). V gave up 7 bases and J gave up 5 bases, with 20 bases separating them. The CDR3 reads CASNNGIGQWTEAFF. DNA for the CDR3: TGTGCCAGTAACAACGGGATTGGACAGTGGACTGAAGCTTTCTTT.

The V and J genes are TRBV28 and TRBJ2-7, with 7 bases matching TRBD1. CDR3 length: 14 amino acids. Losses at the gene ends were 3 bases for V and 3 bases for J; bases not matched to a gene: 5. Germline CDR1 reads MDHEN; CDR2 reads SYDVKM. The CDR3 region has the DNA TGTGCCAGCAGTTTTAGGGGGCGTTACTACGAGCAGTACTTC. Its protein product is CASSFRGRYYEQYF.

V gene TRBV28 combines with J gene TRBJ2-7, with D possibly matching TRBD1 (6 bases). CDR3 length: 13 amino acids. The V and J ends lost 9 bases and 2 bases respectively, with 14 bases between them. The germline V gene encodes CDR1 MDHEN and CDR2 SYDVKM. CDR3 bases: TGTGCCAGTACCCCAACAGGGACCTACGAGCAGTACTTC. It specifies CASTPTGTYEQYF.

This chain uses TRBV10-3 with TRBJ2-3, with 11 bases fitting TRBD1. CDR3 size: 14 residues. V shed 8 bases, J shed 4 bases, and the junction held 5 bases outside the gene matches. Germline CDR1 and CDR2: ENHRY and SYGVKD. This CDR3 reads CAIGPGQGADTQYF. Here the CDR3 DNA reads TGTGCCATCGGACCGGGACAGGGGGCAGATACGCAGTATTTT.

V gene TRBV5-1 combines with J gene TRBJ1-2, with D tentatively TRBD1 (5 bases). Deletions cut 4 bases from V and 4 bases from J, with 8 bases between. The CDR3 has 12 amino acids. Germline CDR1 is SGHRS and CDR2 is YFSETQ. CDR3 sequence (DNA): TGCGCCAGCAGCGCTGACAGCTATGGCTACACCTTC. Translated: CASSADSYGYTF.

The chain uses TRBV7-3 and TRBJ1-2, with D perhaps TRBD1 (6 bases). Germline CDR1 and CDR2: SGHTA and FQGTGA. The CDR3 covers 14 residues. Trimming took off 5 bases at V and 8 bases at J, with 18 bases between the two ends. The CDR3 coding sequence is TGTGCCAGCAGCCCCGCCGGACAGTCCGCAGGCTACACCTTC. Translation: CASSPAGQSAGYTF.

CDR3 sequence: CASSRGRDQPQHF. DNA for the CDR3: TGCGCCAGCAGCCGCGGAAGGGATCAGCCCCAGCATTTT. This chain links TRBV4-1 with TRBJ1-5, with D hard to call. Looked up from germline, CDR1 is MGHRA and CDR2 is YSYEKL. There are 13 residues in the CDR3. Between the trimmed V and J ends, which lost 4 bases and 5 bases, there was a span of 9 bases.

This rearrangement joins TRBV28 to TRBJ1-2; 8 bases are shared with TRBD1. CDR1 is MDHEN and CDR2 is SYDVKM in the germline V gene. V was pared by 4 bases and J by 4 bases, with 11 bases of the junction left unmatched. This CDR3 contains 16 residues. CDR3 sequence reads: CASSSGGQGAPYGYTF. CDR3 coding DNA: TGTGCCAGCAGTTCTGGTGGTCAGGGGGCCCCCTATGGCTACACCTTC.

This clone showed up just a few times. The rearrangement uses TRBV19 and TRBJ1-5; D call uncertain. CDR3 length: 14 amino acids. V was cut by 3 bases and J by 7 bases, with 13 bases left in between. Germline CDR1 and CDR2: LNHDA and SQIVND (reference sequence). The CDR3 region has the DNA TGTGCCAGTAGTATTGGTGGGGTATGGCAGCCCCAGCATTTT. The encoded protein is CASSIGGVWQPQHF.

The gene calls are TRBV30 and TRBJ1-2; D not resolved. This CDR3 comprises 13 residues. Trimming removed 5 bases at V and 8 bases at J, with 18 bases between. Germline CDR1 is GTSNPN and CDR2 is SVGIG (reference sequence). This CDR3 is CAWGKGRHPGYTF. The DNA for the CDR3 is TGTGCCTGGGGGAAAGGACGCCACCCCGGCTACACCTTC.

The chain links TRBV2 to TRBJ2-2, with no clear D. This CDR3 spans 13 amino acids. V lost 4 bases to trimming and J lost 4 bases, with 7 bases between them. CDR1 is SNHLY, CDR2 FYNNEI, per germline. DNA of the CDR3: TGTGCCAGCAGTGGGATTTCCACCGGGGAGCTGTTTTTT. Amino acids: CASSGISTGELFF.

The chain links TRBV30 to TRBJ1-4, with 8 bases that match TRBD1. CDR3 length: 13 residues. After removal of 3 bases from V and 8 bases from J, the junction contained 5 bases not matched to a gene. The germline V gene has CDR1 GTSNPN and CDR2 SVGIG (reference sequence). CDR3: CAWSQGAREKLFF. CDR3 sequence (DNA): TGTGCCTGGAGCCAGGGGGCGAGGGAAAAACTGTTTTTT.

This chain connects TRBV5-1 to TRBJ2-3; 8 positions match TRBD2. J was trimmed by 6 bases and V by 4 bases; bases with no gene match: 10. There are 15 residues in the CDR3. Germline lookup yields CDR1 SGHRS and CDR2 YFSETQ. The DNA of the CDR3 is TGCGCCAGCAGCCCGGTAGTAGCGGGAAGTGATACGCAGTATTTT. Residues: CASSPVVAGSDTQYF.